This TCR beta chain came from a study of blood T cells in healthy people across ages. Study-wide points: Whereas aged donors had fewer naive CD4+ cells, long-lived donors had more of them and higher diversity.

Combining a sample-barcoded 5' primer with a J-beta primer mix, a second PCR ran for roughly 6 to 12 cycles. TCRdb ran MiXCR on the 5' RACE reads and lists one entry per CDR3 protein. Here the sample spans about 680,000 distinct CDR3 sequences, 45% to 50% being singletons. In regard to this clonotype: Antigen specificity is unknown.

The germline V gene encodes CDR1 DFQATT and CDR2 SNEGSKA (reference sequence). Trimming left V 6 bases short and J 5 bases short, with 20 bases between. CDR3 length: 15 residues. This receptor was taken from a woman aged 55-69 years in good health. The chain is built from TRBV20-1 and TRBJ2-1, with D tentatively TRBD1 or TRBD2 (5 bases each). Sequencing input: blood. CDR3 coding DNA: TGCAGTGCCAGCGGTGAGGGACGGGGAAACAATGAGCAGTTCTTC. Its translation is CSASGEGRGNNEQFF.